Following are 18 T cell receptor beta chains from one sample sequenced in a study of cytomegalovirus exposure and HLA in healthy donors. Assay used: immunoSEQ multiplex PCR; TCRdb lists only in-frame clones, some missing. The table has 120,000 or so clones, approximately 89% seen once. Sequencing used PBMCs. Source of these receptors: a woman aged 18 to 35 in good health and CMV-seronegative.

This sequence joins TRBV6-5 and TRBJ1-5; no clear D. V was cut by 8 bases and J by 6 bases, with 14 bases left in between. The germline V gene has CDR1 MNHEY and CDR2 SVGAGI. The CDR3 extends over 13 amino acids. Here the CDR3 reads CASSPLGGQPQHF. Here the CDR3 DNA reads TGTGCCAGCTCTCCACTGGGAGGTCAGCCCCAGCATTTT.

This clone was counted between two and nine times. V gene TRBV7-2 combines with J gene TRBJ2-1, with D possibly matching TRBD2 (6 bases). The CDR3 is made up of 15 amino acids. Germline V gene data show CDR1 as SGHTA and CDR2 as FQGNSA. V gave up 3 bases and J gave up 0 bases, with 9 bases separating them. The CDR3 bases are TGTGCCAGCAGCTTCGGGAGCGGCTCCTACAATGAGCAGTTCTTC. This codes for CASSFGSGSYNEQFF.

This clone was counted once. The chain is built from TRBV7-9 and TRBJ2-7; D is possibly TRBD1 (6 bases). V shed 4 bases and J shed 2 bases, with 9 bases lying between them. Germline V gene sequence: CDR1 SEHNR, CDR2 FQNEAQ (reference sequence). This CDR3 contains 13 residues. Here the CDR3 reads CASSSGDTYEQYF. CDR3 nucleotides: TGTGCCAGCAGCTCCGGGGACACCTACGAGCAGTACTTC.

The chain is built from TRBV7-2 and TRBJ2-3, with a possible D match to TRBD1 (6 bases). Germline lookup yields CDR1 SGHTA and CDR2 FQGNSA. The ends were cut back, 0 bases at V and 9 bases at J, with 16 bases in the middle. CDR3 length equals 15 residues. CDR3 residues: CASSLATGSVGTQYF. The CDR3 DNA follows: TGTGCCAGCAGCTTAGCAACAGGGAGCGTGGGCACGCAGTATTTT.

The rearrangement links TRBV28 to TRBJ1-2; no clear D gene. V was clipped by 3 bases and J by 4 bases, with 9 bases between them. Germline-derived CDR1 and CDR2 are MDHEN and SYDVKM. This CDR3 comprises 13 residues. The CDR3 region is CASSFTAGYGYTF. The CDR3 bases are TGTGCCAGCAGTTTTACCGCCGGCTATGGCTACACCTTC.

This clone has only a few counts. In DNA form, the CDR3 reads TGTGCCAGCAGTTCTCCTACGGGGACAGTCTATGGCTACACCTTC. Its translation: CASSSPTGTVYGYTF. This chain joins TRBV28 and TRBJ1-2, with 7 bases matching TRBD1. Trimming took 4 bases from V and 4 from J; bases not matched to a gene: 9. The germline V gene has CDR1 MDHEN and CDR2 SYDVKM. The length of the CDR3 is 15 residues.

This clone was recorded only once. J is TRBJ2-1 and V is TRBV19; 13 bases agree with TRBD2. This CDR3 region has 18 residues. J lost 1 base, V lost 6 bases, and 9 bases had no gene match. Germline loops: CDR1 LNHDA, CDR2 SQIVND (reference sequence). The CDR3 spells CASRVLAGGPGSYNEQFF. The DNA of the CDR3 is TGTGCCAGTAGGGTACTAGCGGGAGGGCCAGGGTCCTACAATGAGCAGTTCTTC.

This sequence joins TRBV6-1 and TRBJ1-5; D unclear. Germline CDR1 reads MNHNS; CDR2 reads SASEGT. Trimming took 7 bases from V and 1 from J, leaving 14 bases between them. CDR3 length equals 15 residues. In nucleotides, the CDR3 is TGTGCCAGCACCTTACAAGGAGGGAGCAATCAGCCCCAGCATTTT. This codes for CASTLQGGSNQPQHF.

The J gene is TRBJ1-2, the V gene TRBV6-5, with D unresolved. CDR1 MNHEY and CDR2 SVGAGI come from the germline V gene. V gave up 2 bases and J gave up 7 bases, with 11 bases separating them. This CDR3 has 13 amino acids. CDR3 bases: TGTGCCAGCAGTTACGATAAGAGGGCTGGCTACACCTTC. Protein product: CASSYDKRAGYTF.

V and J are TRBV7-6 and TRBJ2-1; the D gene is possibly TRBD2 (5 bases). CDR1 is SGHVS, CDR2 FNYEAQ, per germline. V shed 1 base and J shed 5 bases, with 15 bases lying between them. The CDR3 extends over 16 amino acids. The CDR3 sequence is CASSLDEGFGNNEQFF. The CDR3, as DNA: TGTGCCAGCAGCTTAGATGAGGGTTTTGGGAACAATGAGCAGTTCTTC.

In this sample, this clone turned up once. This chain uses TRBV28 with TRBJ2-1; D uncertain. V was shortened by 6 bases and J by 9 bases, with 12 bases between the two germline ends. CDR3 length: 12 residues. The germline gives CDR1 MDHEN, CDR2 SYDVKM. The CDR3 DNA reads TGTGCCAGCAGACAGACCCTTGTTGAGCAGTTCTTC. This codes for CASRQTLVEQFF.

V and J are TRBV6-1 and TRBJ2-1; D ambiguous. The germline V gene has CDR1 MNHNS and CDR2 SASEGT. V was pared by 8 bases and J by 3 bases, with 5 bases between. The CDR3 totals 11 residues. CDR3: CASGDYNEQFF. The CDR3 DNA is TGTGCCAGCGGAGACTACAATGAGCAGTTCTTC.

The chain couples TRBV15 to TRBJ1-3; 9 nucleotides agree with TRBD1. V trimming: 1 base; J trimming: 6 bases; junction bases outside the gene matches: 10. Germline CDR1 LNHNV, CDR2 YYDKDF (reference sequence). There are 17 residues in the CDR3. In DNA form, the CDR3 reads TGTGCCACCAGCAGAGGCCCTATGGGACAGGGTAAAAACACCATATATTTT. It encodes CATSRGPMGQGKNTIYF.

CDR3 DNA: TGTGCCTGGGCGACTAGCGGGGCCTACAATGAGCAGTTCTTC. Translating it yields CAWATSGAYNEQFF. This chain connects TRBV30 to TRBJ2-1; 11 bases match TRBD2. V was pared by 5 bases and J by 2 bases, with 2 bases of the junction left unmatched. The CDR3 is made up of 14 amino acids. The germline gives CDR1 GTSNPN, CDR2 SVGIG (reference sequence).

This chain joins TRBV2 and TRBJ2-7, with TRBD2 matching over 7 bases. V gave up 1 base and J gave up 3 bases; unmatched junction bases: 12. The CDR3 covers 17 residues. CDR1 is SNHLY and CDR2 is FYNNEI in the germline V gene. The DNA for the CDR3 is TGTGCCAGCAGTGAAGATAGCGGGCCCGGGAGGTTCTACGAGCAGTACGTC. Its translation: CASSEDSGPGRFYEQYV.

This clone has more than one count but fewer than ten. V is TRBV2 and J is TRBJ1-2; D call uncertain. V was clipped by 2 bases and J by 0 bases, with 10 bases between them. The CDR3 is 15 residues long. The germline V gene encodes CDR1 SNHLY and CDR2 FYNNEI. The DNA of the CDR3 is TGTGCCAGCAGTGAATGGGCCGAAGCTAACTATGGCTACACCTTC. Translated, it gives CASSEWAEANYGYTF. The full variable domain, with the rest looked up from reference TRBV2 and TRBJ1-2, is EPEVTQTPSHQVTQMGQEVILRCVPISNHLYFYWYRQILGQKVEFLVSFYNNEISEKSEIFDDQFSVERPDGSNFTLKIRSTKLEDSAMYFCASSEWAEANYGYTFGSGTRLTVV.

The rearrangement uses TRBV6-1 and TRBJ2-7; 11 bases map to TRBD2. Per the germline V gene, CDR1 is MNHNS and CDR2 is SASEGT. The CDR3 sequence is 16 residues long. The V gene end was trimmed by 4 bases and the J gene end by 0 bases; junction bases not matched to a gene: 5. The CDR3 DNA sequence: TGTGCCAGCAGTGGATCTAGCGGGAGGAGCTCCTACGAGCAGTACTTC. It encodes CASSGSSGRSSYEQYF.

The count of this clone is one. V gene TRBV10-1 combines with J gene TRBJ1-6; D not certain. The CDR3 has 14 residues. CDR1 is WNHNN and CDR2 is SYGVQD in the germline V gene (reference sequence). The ends were cut back, 3 bases at V and 8 bases at J, with 11 bases in the middle. This chain's CDR3 is CASSERGWDSPLHF. In DNA form, the CDR3 reads TGCGCCAGCAGTGAAAGAGGGTGGGATTCACCCCTCCACTTT.